The 14 T cell receptor beta chains below all came from one sample that was sequenced in a study of blood T cell repertoires in COVID-19. Data came from immunoSEQ multiplex PCR; TCRdb stores just in-frame clones and leaves some out. The repertoire holds around 250,000 clones, with about 85% as singletons. The sample consisted of peripheral blood. Receptors originate from a man aged 18 to 30 with active or convalescent COVID-19.

This clone appeared a single time. The chain recombines TRBV5-1 with TRBJ2-5, with TRBD1 matching over 8 bases. This CDR3 is built from 16 residues. Germline V gene sequence: CDR1 SGHRS, CDR2 YFSETQ. Germline trimming cut 4 bases from V and 2 bases from J; bases unmatched to any gene: 10. The CDR3 region is CASSDQPGGRQETQYF. CDR3 DNA: TGCGCCAGCAGCGATCAACCAGGGGGCAGACAAGAGACCCAGTACTTC.

The rearrangement joins TRBV21-1 to TRBJ2-1; TRBD1 reflects the table's D call only, with no check against the DNA. TRBV21-1 is marked as a pseudogene. The CDR3 loop spans 17 amino acids. The CDR3 sequence: CASSNTRGPTAYNEQFF. CDR3 sequence (DNA): TGTGCCAGCAGCAATACAAGGGGCCCCACCGCTTACAATGAGCAGTTCTTC.

The V gene is TRBV15, the J gene TRBJ1-1; D possibly corresponds to TRBD1 (5 bases). V lost 1 base to trimming and J lost 3 bases, with 6 bases between them. Germline CDR1 LNHNV, CDR2 YYDKDF (reference sequence). The CDR3 runs to 13 residues. The CDR3 bases are TGTGCCACCAGCAGAGCGGGGGACACTGAAGCTTTCTTT. Amino acids: CATSRAGDTEAFF.

The V gene is TRBV3-1 (or the pseudogene TRBV3-2), the J gene TRBJ2-3; D is undetermined. V was trimmed by 0 bases and J by 4 bases, leaving 17 bases between them. CDR3 length: 17 residues. Germline CDR1 reads LGHDT; CDR2 reads YNNKEL (reference sequence). The CDR3 coding sequence is TGTGCCAGCAGCCAAGATCCGGTCAAGCTACGGGCAGATACGCAGTATTTT. It is translated as CASSQDPVKLRADTQYF.

This clone was counted a few times. CDR3 bases: TGTGCCAGCAGCTTGGGAGGCCCGAGCTCTGGAAACACCATATATTTT. Its protein is CASSLGGPSSGNTIYF. The genes are TRBV5-6 and TRBJ1-3, with D hard to call. This CDR3 is 16 amino acids long. The germline V gene has CDR1 SGHDT and CDR2 YYEEEE. Trimming removed 0 bases at V and 0 bases at J, with 10 bases between.

The chain links TRBV19 to TRBJ1-5; TRBD1 might be the D (6 bases). Germline V gene data show CDR1 as LNHDA and CDR2 as SQIVND (reference sequence). This CDR3 is built from 13 residues. The germline V and J ends were trimmed by 9 bases and 6 bases, with 15 bases remaining between them. The CDR3 coding sequence is TGTGCCAGCAGCCAGGGGATCAGTCAGCCCCAGCATTTT. Protein product: CASSQGISQPQHF.

The rearrangement uses TRBV3-1 (or the pseudogene TRBV3-2) and TRBJ2-7; D may be TRBD1 (6 bases). The CDR3 covers 14 residues. Germline V gene lookup returns CDR1 LGHDT and CDR2 YNNKEL (reference sequence). V dropped 0 bases and J dropped 2 bases, with 8 bases sitting between them. The CDR3, as DNA: TGTGCCAGCAGCCAAGAAGGGGGAACCTACGAGCAGTACTTC. It is translated as CASSQEGGTYEQYF.

This clone showed up just once. This sequence joins TRBV19 and TRBJ1-3; the match to TRBD1 covers 7 bases. J was trimmed by 5 bases and V by 4 bases; bases with no gene match: 5. CDR3 size: 14 residues. Germline lookup yields CDR1 LNHDA and CDR2 SQIVND (reference sequence). The CDR3 region has the DNA TGTGCCAGTAGTAGGTCAGGGGGAAGAAACACCATATATTTT. As protein: CASSRSGGRNTIYF.

This clone showed up just once. V is TRBV5-1 and J is TRBJ2-2, with TRBD2 as a possible D gene (5 bases). This CDR3 contains 15 residues. CDR1 is SGHRS, CDR2 YFSETQ, per germline. V lost 4 bases to trimming and J lost 1 base, with 11 bases between them. The CDR3, as DNA: TGCGCCAGCAGCGCTGGGAGTGAGAACACCGGGGAGCTGTTTTTT. Translation: CASSAGSENTGELFF.

The chain couples TRBV3-1 (or the pseudogene TRBV3-2) to TRBJ1-1, with D uncertain. Germline CDR1 and CDR2: LGHDT and YNNKEL (reference sequence). The CDR3 contains 14 residues. V shed 6 bases and J shed 10 bases, with 21 bases lying between them. The CDR3 DNA is TGTGCCAGCAGACAGTCCCCCCAGAGGGCGCCAGCTTTCTTT. This codes for CASRQSPQRAPAFF.

The chain recombines TRBV7-3 with TRBJ2-1; 7 nucleotides line up with TRBD2. Trimming took 4 bases from V and 6 from J; bases not matched to a gene: 6. The V gene's germline CDR1 is SGHTA and CDR2 FQGTGA. This CDR3 is built from 14 residues. Here the CDR3 reads CASSSSRTSNEQFF. The CDR3 DNA sequence: TGTGCCAGCAGCTCGTCACGGACTAGCAATGAGCAGTTCTTC.

V usage is TRBV5-1 and J usage is TRBJ1-1; possible D gene TRBD1, 6 bases. Germline CDR1 SGHRS, CDR2 YFSETQ. The CDR3 contains 15 residues. V was clipped by 0 bases and J by 4 bases, with 13 bases between them. CDR3 nucleotide sequence: TGCGCCAGCAGCTTGGGGGTTACAGGGCCCACTGAAGCTTTCTTT. Its protein product is CASSLGVTGPTEAFF. Full variable domain (outside the CDR3, taken from reference TRBV5-1 and TRBJ1-1): KAGVTQTPRYLIKTRGQQVTLSCSPISGHRSVSWYQQTPGQGLQFLFEYFSETQRNKGNFPGRFSGRQFSNSRSEMNVSTLELGDSALYLCASSLGVTGPTEAFFGQGTRLTVV.

The count of this clone is one. The chain uses TRBV7-6 and TRBJ2-5, with 7 bases matching TRBD2. Germline V gene sequence: CDR1 SGHVS, CDR2 FNYEAQ. The CDR3 loop spans 15 amino acids. The V and J ends lost 2 bases and 5 bases, in that order; junction bases with no gene match: 8. In DNA, the CDR3 is TGTGCCAGCAGCTTATTGGGCGGGAGATGGGAGACCCAGTACTTC. Translation: CASSLLGGRWETQYF.

The chain links TRBV29-1 to TRBJ2-3; 10 bases are shared with TRBD2. With V trimmed by 7 bases and J by 0 bases, 13 bases remained unmatched. Looked up from germline, CDR1 is SQVTM and CDR2 is ANQGSEA. This CDR3 has 17 amino acids. CDR3 coding DNA: TGCAGCGCCAGCCCTAGCGGGAGTCACTCTAGCACAGATACGCAGTATTTT. Amino acid sequence: CSASPSGSHSSTDTQYF.